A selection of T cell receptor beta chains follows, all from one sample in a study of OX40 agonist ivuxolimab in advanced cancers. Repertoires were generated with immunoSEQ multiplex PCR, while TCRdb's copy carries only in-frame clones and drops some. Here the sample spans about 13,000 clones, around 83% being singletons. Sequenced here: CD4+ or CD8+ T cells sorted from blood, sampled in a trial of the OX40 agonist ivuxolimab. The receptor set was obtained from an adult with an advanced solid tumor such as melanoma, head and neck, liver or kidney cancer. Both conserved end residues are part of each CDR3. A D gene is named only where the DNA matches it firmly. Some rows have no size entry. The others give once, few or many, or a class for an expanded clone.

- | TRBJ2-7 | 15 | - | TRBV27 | CASTWSSAGTYEQYF | TGTGCCAGCACCTGGTCTAGCGCCGGAACCTACGAGCAGTACTTC
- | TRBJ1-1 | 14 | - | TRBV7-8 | CASSPEAGITEAFF | TGCGCCAGCAGCCCCGAGGCTGGGATTACTGAAGCTTTCTTT
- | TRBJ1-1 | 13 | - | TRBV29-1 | CSVFVIMNTEAFF | TGCAGCGTTTTTGTGATTATGAACACTGAAGCTTTCTTT
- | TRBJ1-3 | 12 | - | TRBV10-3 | CAIAGAGNTIYF | TGTGCCATCGCCGGCGCAGGAAACACCATATATTTT
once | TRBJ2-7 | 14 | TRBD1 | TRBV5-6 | CASRKQGAEGEQYF | TGTGCCAGCAGGAAACAGGGGGCGGAAGGCGAGCAGTACTTC
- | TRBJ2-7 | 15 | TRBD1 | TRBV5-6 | CASSPPGQGPYEQYF | TGTGCCAGCAGCCCCCCGGGACAGGGTCCCTACGAGCAGTACTTC
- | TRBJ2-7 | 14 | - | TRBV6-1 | CASSFRGLTDEQYF | TGTGCCAGCAGTTTCAGAGGCCTAACGGACGAGCAGTACTTC
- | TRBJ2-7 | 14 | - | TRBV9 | CASSVVGSSYEQYF | TGTGCCAGCAGCGTAGTCGGGAGCTCCTACGAGCAGTACTTC
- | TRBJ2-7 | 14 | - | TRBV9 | CASSDTAGAYEQYF | TGTGCCAGCAGTGATACAGCCGGGGCCTACGAGCAGTACTTC
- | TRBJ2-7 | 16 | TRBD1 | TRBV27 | CASSLLEGTGVHEQYF | TGTGCCAGCAGTTTATTAGAGGGGACAGGGGTCCACGAGCAGTACTTC
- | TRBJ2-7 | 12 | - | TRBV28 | CASSHQPAEQYF | TGTGCCAGCAGTCATCAACCGGCCGAGCAGTACTTC
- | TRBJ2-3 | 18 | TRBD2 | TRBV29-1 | CSVHPPITSAISTDTQYF | TGCAGCGTTCACCCCCCTATCACTAGCGCGATCAGCACAGATACGCAGTATTTT
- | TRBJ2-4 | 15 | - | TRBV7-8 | CAPLRRGPAKNIQYF | TGTGCCCCCCTTAGGCGGGGGCCAGCCAAAAACATTCAGTACTTC
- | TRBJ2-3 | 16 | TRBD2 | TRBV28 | CAIRPLAGGRTDTQYF | TGTGCCATCCGCCCACTAGCGGGAGGACGGACAGATACGCAGTATTTT
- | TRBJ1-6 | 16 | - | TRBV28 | CASSPLTRRFLSPLHF | TGTGCCAGCAGTCCATTGACAAGAAGATTCCTTTCACCCCTCCACTTT
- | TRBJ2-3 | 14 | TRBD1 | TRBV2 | CASSPTGGTDTQYF | TGTGCCAGCAGCCCGACAGGGGGGACAGATACGCAGTATTTT
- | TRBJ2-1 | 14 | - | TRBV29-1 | CSALAGASYNEQFF | TGCAGTGCTCTAGCCGGAGCTTCCTACAATGAGCAGTTCTTC
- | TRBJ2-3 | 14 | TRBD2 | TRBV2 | CASSAGLGTDTQYF | TGTGCCAGCAGCGCGGGACTAGGCACAGATACGCAGTATTTT
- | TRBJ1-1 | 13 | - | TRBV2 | CASSINGRKEAFF | TGTGCCAGCAGTATTAACGGACGGAAAGAAGCTTTCTTT
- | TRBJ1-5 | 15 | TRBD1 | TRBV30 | CAWSDGQGSNQPQHF | TGTGCCTGGAGCGATGGACAGGGGAGCAATCAGCCCCAGCATTTT
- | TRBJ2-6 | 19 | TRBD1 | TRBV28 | CASSFVKGTAYSGANVLTF | TGTGCCAGCAGTTTTGTTAAGGGGACAGCCTACTCTGGGGCCAACGTCCTGACTTTC
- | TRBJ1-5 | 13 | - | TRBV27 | CASSLSTNQPQHF | TGTGCCAGCAGTTTATCTACAAATCAGCCCCAGCATTTT
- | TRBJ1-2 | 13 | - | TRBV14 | CASSVGWGDGYTF | TGTGCCAGCAGCGTTGGTTGGGGGGATGGCTACACCTTC
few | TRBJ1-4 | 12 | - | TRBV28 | CASTPPRGKLFF | TGTGCCAGCACCCCACCGAGAGGAAAACTGTTTTTT
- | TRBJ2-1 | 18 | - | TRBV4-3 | CASSQDTGGNFFRNEQFF | TGCGCCAGCAGCCAAGATACCGGGGGTAACTTCTTTAGGAATGAGCAGTTCTTC
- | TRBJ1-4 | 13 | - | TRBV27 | CASSRDINEKLFF | TGTGCCAGCAGCCGGGACATTAATGAAAAACTGTTTTTT
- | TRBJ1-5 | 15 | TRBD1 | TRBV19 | CASSIGQGASQPQHF | TGTGCCAGTAGTATCGGACAGGGGGCGAGTCAGCCCCAGCATTTT
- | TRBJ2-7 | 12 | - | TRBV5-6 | CASSSGSGEQYF | TGTGCCAGCAGCTCTGGGAGCGGCGAGCAGTACTTC
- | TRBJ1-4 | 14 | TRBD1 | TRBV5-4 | CASSLGTGAEKLFF | TGTGCCAGCAGCTTGGGGACAGGGGCTGAAAAACTGTTTTTT
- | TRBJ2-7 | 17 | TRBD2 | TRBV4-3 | CASSQEHTSGSSGEQYF | TGCGCCAGCAGCCAAGAGCATACTAGCGGGAGCTCCGGCGAGCAGTACTTC
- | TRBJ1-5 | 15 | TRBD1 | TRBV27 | CASSLSGTGNQPQHF | TGTGCCAGCAGTTTATCTGGGACAGGGAATCAGCCCCAGCATTTT
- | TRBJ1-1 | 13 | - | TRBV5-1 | CASSYQGGTEAFF | TGCGCCAGCAGCTACCAGGGCGGCACTGAAGCTTTCTTT
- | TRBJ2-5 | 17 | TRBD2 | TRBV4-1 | CASSQPVGAGPQETQYF | TGCGCCAGCAGCCAACCGGTGGGAGCGGGACCCCAAGAGACCCAGTACTTC
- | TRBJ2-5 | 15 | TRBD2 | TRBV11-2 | CASSLDLAEQETQYF | TGTGCCAGCAGCTTAGATCTAGCGGAACAAGAGACCCAGTACTTC
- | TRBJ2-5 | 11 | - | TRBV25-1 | CASKGRETQYF | TGTGCCAGCAAAGGGAGGGAGACCCAGTACTTC
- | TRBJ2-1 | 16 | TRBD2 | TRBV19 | CASRPRGSGAFNEQFF | TGTGCCAGTAGACCCCGGGGTAGCGGGGCATTCAATGAGCAGTTCTTC
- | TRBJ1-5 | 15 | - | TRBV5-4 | CASSHDTGSPEPQHF | TGTGCCAGCAGCCACGATACAGGGAGTCCAGAGCCCCAGCATTTT
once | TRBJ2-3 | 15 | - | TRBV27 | CASSFEERSTDTQYF | TGTGCCAGCAGTTTTGAGGAGAGAAGCACAGATACGCAGTATTTT
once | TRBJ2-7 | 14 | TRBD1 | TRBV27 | CASSWGQGVYEQYF | TGTGCCAGCAGTTGGGGACAGGGGGTCTACGAGCAGTACTTC
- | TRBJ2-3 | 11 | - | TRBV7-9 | CAFGFTDTQYF | TGTGCCTTTGGCTTCACAGATACGCAGTATTTT
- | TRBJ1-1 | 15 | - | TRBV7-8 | CASSLSSDLGTEAFF | TGTGCCAGCAGCCTCAGTTCGGATCTAGGCACTGAAGCTTTCTTT
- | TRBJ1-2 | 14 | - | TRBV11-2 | CASSLVGSNYGYTF | TGTGCCAGCAGCTTAGTCGGCTCAAACTATGGCTACACCTTC
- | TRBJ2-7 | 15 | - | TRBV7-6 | CASSLGEETGVEQYF | TGTGCCAGCAGCTTAGGGGAAGAAACAGGAGTCGAGCAGTACTTC
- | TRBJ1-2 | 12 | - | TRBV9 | CASSGTGYGYTF | TGTGCCAGCAGCGGAACAGGATATGGCTACACCTTC
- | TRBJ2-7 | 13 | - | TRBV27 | CASSLVGYSEQYF | TGTGCCAGCAGTTTAGTTGGGTATTCGGAGCAGTACTTC
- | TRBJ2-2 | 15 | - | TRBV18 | CASSSTWENTGELFF | TGTGCCAGCTCATCGACGTGGGAGAACACCGGGGAGCTGTTTTTT
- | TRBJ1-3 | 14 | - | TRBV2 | CASRPTGFGNTIYF | TGTGCCAGCAGGCCTACAGGGTTCGGAAACACCATATATTTT
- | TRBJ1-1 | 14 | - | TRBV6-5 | CASSYRGEDTEAFF | TGTGCCAGCAGTTACAGGGGAGAGGACACTGAAGCTTTCTTT
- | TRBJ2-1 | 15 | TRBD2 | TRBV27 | CASSPGTSGYNEQFF | TGTGCCAGCAGTCCCGGGACTAGCGGATACAATGAGCAGTTCTTC
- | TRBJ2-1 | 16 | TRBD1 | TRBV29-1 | CSVEDQGQLSYNEQFF | TGCAGCGTTGAAGATCAGGGACAGCTATCCTACAATGAGCAGTTCTTC
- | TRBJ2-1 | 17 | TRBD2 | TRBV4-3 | CASSLREGLAGVNEQFF | TGCGCCAGCAGCCTGAGAGAAGGACTAGCGGGAGTCAATGAGCAGTTCTTC
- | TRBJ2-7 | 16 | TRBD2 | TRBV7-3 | CASSLQPSGSKDEQYF | TGTGCCAGCAGCTTACAGCCCAGCGGGAGCAAGGACGAGCAGTACTTC
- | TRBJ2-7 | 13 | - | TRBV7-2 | CASSPRVFYEQYF | TGTGCCAGCAGCCCCAGGGTCTTTTACGAGCAGTACTTC
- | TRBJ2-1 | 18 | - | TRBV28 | CAIRGHTILAGNYNEQFF | TGTGCCATTAGGGGGCATACCATTCTAGCGGGTAACTACAATGAGCAGTTCTTC